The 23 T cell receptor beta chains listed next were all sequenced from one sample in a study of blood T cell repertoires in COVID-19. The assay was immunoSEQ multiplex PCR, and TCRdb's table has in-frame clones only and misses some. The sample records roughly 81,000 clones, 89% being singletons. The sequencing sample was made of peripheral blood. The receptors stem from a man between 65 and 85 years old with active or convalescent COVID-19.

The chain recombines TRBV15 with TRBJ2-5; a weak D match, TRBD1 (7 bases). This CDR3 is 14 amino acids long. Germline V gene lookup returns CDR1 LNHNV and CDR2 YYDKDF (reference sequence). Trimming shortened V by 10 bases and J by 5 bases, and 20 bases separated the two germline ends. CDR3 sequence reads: CAIGAGGPWETQYF. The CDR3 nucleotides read TGTGCCATCGGGGCAGGGGGGCCCTGGGAGACCCAGTACTTC.

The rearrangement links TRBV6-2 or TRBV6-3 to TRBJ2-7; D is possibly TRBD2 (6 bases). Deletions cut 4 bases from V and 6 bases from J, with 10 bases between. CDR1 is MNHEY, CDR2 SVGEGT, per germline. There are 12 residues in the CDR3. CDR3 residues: CASSSTAGEQYF. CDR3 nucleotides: TGTGCCAGCAGTTCCACAGCGGGCGAGCAGTACTTC.

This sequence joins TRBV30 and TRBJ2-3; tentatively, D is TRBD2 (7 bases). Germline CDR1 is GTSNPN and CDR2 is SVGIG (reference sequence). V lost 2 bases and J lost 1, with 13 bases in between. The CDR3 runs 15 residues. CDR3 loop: CAWSPGGRGTDTQYF. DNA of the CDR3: TGTGCCTGGAGTCCCGGGGGGCGGGGCACAGATACGCAGTATTTT.

This CDR3 is CASRPPGQGYNEQFF. In DNA, the CDR3 is TGTGCCAGCAGACCCCCGGGACAGGGCTACAATGAGCAGTTCTTC. The chain joins TRBV7-9 to TRBJ2-1, with 9 nucleotides matching TRBD1. J was trimmed by 3 bases and V by 6 bases; bases with no gene match: 6. The CDR3 runs to 15 residues. Germline-derived CDR1 and CDR2 are SEHNR and FQNEAQ (reference sequence).

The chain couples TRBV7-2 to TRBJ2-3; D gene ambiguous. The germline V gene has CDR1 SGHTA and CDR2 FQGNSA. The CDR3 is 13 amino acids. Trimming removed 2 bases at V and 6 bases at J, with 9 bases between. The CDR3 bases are TGTGCCAGCAGCTTACCCCCGAGGGATACGCAGTATTTT. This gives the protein CASSLPPRDTQYF. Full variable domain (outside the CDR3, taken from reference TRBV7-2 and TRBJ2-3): GAGVSQSPSNKVTEKGKDVELRCDPISGHTALYWYRQSLGQGLEFLIYFQGNSAPDKSGLPSDRFSAERTGGSVSTLTIQRTQQEDSAVYLCASSLPPRDTQYFGPGTRLTVL.

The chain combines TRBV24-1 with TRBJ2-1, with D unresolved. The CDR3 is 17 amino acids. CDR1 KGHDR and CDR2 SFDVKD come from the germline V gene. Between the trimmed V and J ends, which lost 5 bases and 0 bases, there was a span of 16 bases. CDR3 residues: CATSGLILKSSYNEQFF. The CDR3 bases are TGTGCCACCAGTGGCCTTATACTTAAGAGCTCCTACAATGAGCAGTTCTTC.

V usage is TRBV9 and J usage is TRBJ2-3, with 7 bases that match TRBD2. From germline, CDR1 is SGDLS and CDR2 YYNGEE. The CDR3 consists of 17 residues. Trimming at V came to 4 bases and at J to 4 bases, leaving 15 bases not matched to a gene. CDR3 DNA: TGTGCCAGCAGCTCCGAAGCCCGGACTAGTAGTGCAGATACGCAGTATTTT. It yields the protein CASSSEARTSSADTQYF.

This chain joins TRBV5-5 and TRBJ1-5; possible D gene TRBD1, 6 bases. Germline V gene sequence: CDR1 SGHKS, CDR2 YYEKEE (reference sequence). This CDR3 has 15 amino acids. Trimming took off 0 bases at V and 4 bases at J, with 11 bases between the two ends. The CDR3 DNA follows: TGTGCCAGCAGCTTGGGTACAGGGATGAATCAGCCCCAGCATTTT. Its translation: CASSLGTGMNQPQHF.

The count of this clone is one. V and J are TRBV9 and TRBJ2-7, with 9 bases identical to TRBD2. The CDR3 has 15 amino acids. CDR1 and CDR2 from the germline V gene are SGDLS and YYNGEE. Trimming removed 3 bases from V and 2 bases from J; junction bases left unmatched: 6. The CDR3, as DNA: TGTGCCAGCAGCGGGGGGACTAGCCCCACCTACGAGCAGTACTTC. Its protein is CASSGGTSPTYEQYF.

As DNA, the CDR3 is TGTGCCAGCAGCGCCCGACAGGTTGGTTTCTACAATGAGCAGTTCTTC. Protein sequence: CASSARQVGFYNEQFF. The V gene is TRBV9, the J gene TRBJ2-1, with D possibly matching TRBD1 (6 bases). The germline CDR1 and CDR2 sequences are SGDLS and YYNGEE. The CDR3 loop spans 16 amino acids. The germline V and J ends were trimmed by 3 bases and 3 bases, with 16 bases remaining between them.

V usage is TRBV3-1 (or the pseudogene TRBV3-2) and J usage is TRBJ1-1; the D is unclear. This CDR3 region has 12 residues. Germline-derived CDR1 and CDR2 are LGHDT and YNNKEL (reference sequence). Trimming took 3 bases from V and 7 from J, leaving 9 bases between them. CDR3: CASSQIIGEAFF. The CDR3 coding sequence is TGTGCCAGCAGCCAGATTATCGGTGAAGCTTTCTTT.

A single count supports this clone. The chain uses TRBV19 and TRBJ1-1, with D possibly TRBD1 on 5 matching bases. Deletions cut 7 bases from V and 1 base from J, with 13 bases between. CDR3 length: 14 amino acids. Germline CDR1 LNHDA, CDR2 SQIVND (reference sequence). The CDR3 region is CASTPTVWNTEAFF. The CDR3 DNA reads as TGTGCCAGTACCCCGACAGTTTGGAACACTGAAGCTTTCTTT.

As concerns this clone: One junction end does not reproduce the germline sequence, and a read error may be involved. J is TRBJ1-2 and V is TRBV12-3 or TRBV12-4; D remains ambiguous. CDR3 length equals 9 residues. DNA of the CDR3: TGTGCCAGCAGTTTCCCCCCCATTTTC. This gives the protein CASSFPPIF.

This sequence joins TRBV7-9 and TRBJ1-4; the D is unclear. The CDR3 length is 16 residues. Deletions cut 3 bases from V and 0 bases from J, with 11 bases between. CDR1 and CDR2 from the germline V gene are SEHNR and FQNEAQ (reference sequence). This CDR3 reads CASSFMFGATNEKLFF. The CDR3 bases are TGTGCCAGCAGCTTTATGTTCGGAGCAACTAATGAAAAACTGTTTTTT.

CDR3: CASSYPGQVEGAEAFF. In nucleotides, the CDR3 is TGTGCCAGCAGTTACCCGGGACAGGTGGAGGGGGCTGAAGCTTTCTTT. The chain carries TRBV6-5 and TRBJ1-1; the match to TRBD1 covers 8 bases. Germline CDR1 MNHEY, CDR2 SVGAGI. There are 16 residues in the CDR3. Trimming took 2 bases from V and 6 from J; bases not matched to a gene: 11.

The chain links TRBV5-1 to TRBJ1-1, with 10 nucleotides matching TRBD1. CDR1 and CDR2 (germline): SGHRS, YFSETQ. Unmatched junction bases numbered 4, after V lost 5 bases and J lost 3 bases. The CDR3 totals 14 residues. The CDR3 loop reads CASRDRGQDTEAFF. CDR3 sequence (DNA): TGCGCCAGCAGAGACAGGGGGCAAGACACTGAAGCTTTCTTT.

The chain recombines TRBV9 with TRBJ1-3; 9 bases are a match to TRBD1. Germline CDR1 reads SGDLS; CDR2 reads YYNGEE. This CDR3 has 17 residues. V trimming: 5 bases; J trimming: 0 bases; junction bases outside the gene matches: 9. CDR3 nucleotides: TGTGCCAGCAGTCGCCCCGGACAGGGGTCCTCTGGAAACACCATATATTTT. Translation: CASSRPGQGSSGNTIYF.

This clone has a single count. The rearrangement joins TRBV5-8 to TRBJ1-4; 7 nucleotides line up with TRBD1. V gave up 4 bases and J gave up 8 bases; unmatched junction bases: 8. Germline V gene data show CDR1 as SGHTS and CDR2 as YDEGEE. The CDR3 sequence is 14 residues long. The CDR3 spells CASSPDRRGEKLFF. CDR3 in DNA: TGTGCCAGCAGCCCGGACAGGAGAGGGGAAAAACTGTTTTTT.

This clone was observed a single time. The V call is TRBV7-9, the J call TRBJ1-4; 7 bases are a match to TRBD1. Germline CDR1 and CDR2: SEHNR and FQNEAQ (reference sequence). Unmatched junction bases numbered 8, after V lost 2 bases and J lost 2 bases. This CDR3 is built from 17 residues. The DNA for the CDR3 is TGTGCCAGCAGCTTATGGGTAGGGGGCGGCACTAATGAAAAACTGTTTTTT. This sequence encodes CASSLWVGGGTNEKLFF.

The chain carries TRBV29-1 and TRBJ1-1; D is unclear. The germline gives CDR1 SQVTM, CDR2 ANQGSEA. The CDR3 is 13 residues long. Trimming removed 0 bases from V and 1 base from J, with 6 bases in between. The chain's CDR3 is CSVEDTGNTEAFF. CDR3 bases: TGCAGCGTTGAAGACACCGGGAACACTGAAGCTTTCTTT.

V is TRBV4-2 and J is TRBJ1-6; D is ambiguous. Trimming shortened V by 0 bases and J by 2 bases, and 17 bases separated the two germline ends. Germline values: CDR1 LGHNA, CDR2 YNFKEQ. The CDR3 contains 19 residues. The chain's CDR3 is CASSQDTSQDVAYNSPLHF. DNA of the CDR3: TGTGCCAGCAGCCAAGATACCAGCCAGGATGTGGCCTATAATTCACCCCTCCACTTT.

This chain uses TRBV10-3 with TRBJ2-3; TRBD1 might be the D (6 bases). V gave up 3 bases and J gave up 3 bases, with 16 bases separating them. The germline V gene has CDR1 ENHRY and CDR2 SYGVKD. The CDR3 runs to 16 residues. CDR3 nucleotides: TGTGCCATCAGTGAATGGTCCGACCAGGGGACAGATACGCAGTATTTT. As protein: CAISEWSDQGTDTQYF.

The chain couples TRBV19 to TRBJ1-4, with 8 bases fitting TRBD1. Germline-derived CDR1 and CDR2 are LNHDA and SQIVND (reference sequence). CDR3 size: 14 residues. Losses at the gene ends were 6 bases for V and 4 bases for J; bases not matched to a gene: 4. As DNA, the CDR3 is TGTGCCAGTAGCCGACAGGGGAGTAATGAAAAACTGTTTTTT. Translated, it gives CASSRQGSNEKLFF.